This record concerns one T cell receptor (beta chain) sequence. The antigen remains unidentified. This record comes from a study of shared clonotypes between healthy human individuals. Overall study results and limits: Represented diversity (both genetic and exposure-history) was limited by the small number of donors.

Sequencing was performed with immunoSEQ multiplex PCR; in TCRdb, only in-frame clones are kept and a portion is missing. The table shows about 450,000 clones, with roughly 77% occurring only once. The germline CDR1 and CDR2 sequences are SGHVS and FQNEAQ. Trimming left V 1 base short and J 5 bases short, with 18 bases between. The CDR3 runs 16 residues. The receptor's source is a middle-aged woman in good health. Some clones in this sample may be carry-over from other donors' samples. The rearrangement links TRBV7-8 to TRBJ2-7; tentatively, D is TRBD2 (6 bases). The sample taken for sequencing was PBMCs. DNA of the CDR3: TGTGCCAGCAGCTTAGAAACGCGACTAGGATCCCACGAGCAGTACTTC. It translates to CASSLETRLGSHEQYF. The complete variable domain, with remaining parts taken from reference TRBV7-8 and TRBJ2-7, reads GAGVSQSPRYKVAKRGQDVALRCDPISGHVSLFWYQQALGQGPEFLTYFQNEAQLDKSGLPSDRFFAERPEGSVSTLKIQRTQQEDSAVYLCASSLETRLGSHEQYFGPGTRLTVT.